This is a list of T cell receptor beta chains from one sample in a study of OX40 agonist ivuxolimab in advanced cancers. The protocol was immunoSEQ multiplex PCR, while the TCRdb copy is restricted to in-frame clones and leaves out a portion. The repertoire holds roughly 70,000 clones, with around 86% as singletons. Sequenced here: CD4+ or CD8+ T cells sorted from blood, sampled in a trial of the OX40 agonist ivuxolimab. These receptors came from an adult with an advanced solid tumor such as melanoma, head and neck, liver or kidney cancer. Each CDR3 is given without its conserved first and last residue. Fields, in order: CDR3 length, V gene, CDR3 protein.

>13|TRBV11-3
ASSLDTGSGETQY
>13|TRBV30
AWSPRDRDIRVQY
>13|TRBV15
ATSTGLAGTDTQY
>11|TRBV5-5
ASSARAGNGYT
>11|TRBV9
ASSVSSLGEQY
>11|TRBV30
AWSGDGNQPQH
>11|TRBV5-1
ASSPGTTSVGF
>13|TRBV25-1
ASSEPRTENEKLF
>14|TRBV5-6
ASSLGGAGYNYGYT
>11|TRBV7-8
AAGETSGNTIY
>12|TRBV7-2
ASSLGGVGDTQY
>12|TRBV10-3
AISDPLNGTEAF
>13|TRBV6-5
ASKLMDGGRDTQY
>12|TRBV5-6
ASSLAQTKNIQY
>12|TRBV19
ASSIGTGGETQY
>16|TRBV19
ASRSFRQGAADTGELF
>10|TRBV30
AWSVLTYEQY
>12|TRBV30
AWSARAEFYGYT
>11|TRBV6-5
ASKRDRMSEQF
>13|TRBV5-4
ASSWGLGWDYEQF
>14|TRBV6-5
ASSYRGRQTNYGYT
>13|TRBV6-5
ASSYHTGTGNTIY